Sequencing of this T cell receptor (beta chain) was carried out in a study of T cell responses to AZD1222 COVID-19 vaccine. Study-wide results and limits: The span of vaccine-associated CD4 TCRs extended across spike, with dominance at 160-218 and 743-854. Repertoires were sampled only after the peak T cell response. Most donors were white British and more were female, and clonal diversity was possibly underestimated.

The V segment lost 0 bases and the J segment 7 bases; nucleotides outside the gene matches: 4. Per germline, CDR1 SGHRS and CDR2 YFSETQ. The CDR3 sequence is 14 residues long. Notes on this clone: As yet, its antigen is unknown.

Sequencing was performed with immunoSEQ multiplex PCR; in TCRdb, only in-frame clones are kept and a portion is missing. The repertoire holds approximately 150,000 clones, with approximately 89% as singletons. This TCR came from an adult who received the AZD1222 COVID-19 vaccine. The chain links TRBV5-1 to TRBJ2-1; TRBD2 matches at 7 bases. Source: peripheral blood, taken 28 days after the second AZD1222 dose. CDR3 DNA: TGCGCCAGCAGCTTGGCGAGTAGCGGGAATGAGCAGTTCTTC. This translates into CASSLASSGNEQFF.